What follows describes a single T cell receptor beta chain. The source of the sample is a study of CD8+ T cells in alopecia areata. In the study overall: The tofacitinib course ran for 6 to 18 months and was followed by 6 months off drug.

Sequencing relied on a cDNA template that was reverse transcribed from extracted RNA. Assay used: immunoSEQ multiplex PCR; TCRdb lists only in-frame clones, some missing. The sample lists 150,000 to 200,000 clones, about 63% occurring once. CDR1 is MGHDK, CDR2 SYGVNS, per germline. The CDR3 covers 13 residues. V was shortened by 7 bases and J by 4 bases, with 11 bases between the two germline ends. This material consisted of CD4+ T cells sorted from blood, taken at week 0. This clonotype originated in a human donor with alopecia areata. The V gene is TRBV25-1, the J gene TRBJ2-1; D gene uncertain. For the CDR3, the DNA is TGTGCCAGCACTCCCAAACAGTACAATGAGCAGTTCTTC. Protein: CASTPKQYNEQFF.